This section outlines one T cell receptor beta chain sequence together with its context. This entry comes from a study of T cells after yellow fever vaccination. TCR cDNA was made by 5'RACE template switching, adding a universal primer site and UMIs. TCRdb used MiXCR to reprocess the 5' RACE reads, holding one entry per CDR3 protein. The table shows about 350,000 distinct CDR3 sequences, with approximately 4% occurring only once. The material was PBMCs, obtained 5 days after the yellow fever booster vaccination. This clonotype was sampled from a man between 18 and 29 years old who received the YFV17D yellow fever vaccine.

CDR3 protein: CASSFGQLNSPLHF. The CDR3 region has the DNA TGTGCCAGCAGTTTCGGTCAGCTTAATTCACCCCTCCACTTT. The V gene is TRBV12-3 or TRBV12-4, the J gene TRBJ1-6; D gene uncertain. The CDR3 totals 14 residues. Trimming cost V 3 bases and J 6 bases, with 9 bases left between them.